This T cell receptor (beta chain) was recovered during a study of cytomegalovirus exposure and HLA in healthy donors. On this clone itself: Its specificity is not known.

Notes on the study in general: The classifier was said to identify cytomegalovirus status with high specificity and sensitivity.

The data were produced by immunoSEQ multiplex PCR, yet TCRdb's version contains in-frame clones alone and is incomplete. The data contain tens of thousands of clones, approximately 93% of them singletons. Germline CDR1 reads SGHAT; CDR2 reads FQNNGV. V shed 6 bases and J shed 11 bases, with 23 bases lying between them. CDR3 length equals 15 residues. Material: PBMCs. The source of this sequence is a woman younger than 35 in good health and CMV-seronegative. The chain has TRBV11-2 and TRBJ1-5; D is possibly TRBD1 (6 bases). CDR3 protein: CASSKRGAPGGAQHF. The CDR3, as DNA: TGTGCCAGCAGTAAACGGGGGGCCCCGGGTGGGGCCCAGCATTTT.